The 20 T cell receptor beta chains below come from one sample, sequenced in a study of blood T cell repertoires in COVID-19. Repertoires were generated with immunoSEQ multiplex PCR, while TCRdb's copy carries only in-frame clones and drops some. The table includes around 270,000 clones, approximately 86% detected once. The sample consisted of peripheral blood. All receptors come from a young man with active or convalescent COVID-19.

The rearrangement uses TRBV6-5 and TRBJ2-7, with unresolved D. This CDR3 has 14 residues. The V end lost 4 bases, the J end lost 1 base, and 11 bases lay between the germline ends. Germline V CDR1 and CDR2: MNHEY, SVGAGI. The DNA of the CDR3 is TGTGCCAGCAGTTCCACGGGTGCATCCTACGAGCAGTACTTC. The encoded protein is CASSSTGASYEQYF.

The chain combines TRBV20-1 with TRBJ2-1, with 10 bases that match TRBD1. Germline V gene sequence: CDR1 DFQATT, CDR2 SNEGSKA (reference sequence). This CDR3 is built from 15 residues. J was trimmed by 5 bases and V by 3 bases; bases with no gene match: 7. CDR3 in amino acids: CSASRGTGVNNEQFF. The CDR3 DNA sequence: TGCAGTGCTAGTCGTGGGACAGGGGTAAACAATGAGCAGTTCTTC.

This clone was counted a few times. The sample carries other DNA sequences with the same CDR3. The genes are TRBV5-1 and TRBJ2-6; no clear D gene. V was pared by 4 bases and J by 4 bases, with 6 bases between. This CDR3 region has 13 residues. The V gene's germline CDR1 is SGHRS and CDR2 YFSETQ. The DNA for the CDR3 is TGCGCCAGCAGCCTTTCGGGGGCCAACGTCCTGACTTTC. Protein: CASSLSGANVLTF.

The gene calls are TRBV7-2 and TRBJ1-5, with TRBD1 as a possible D gene (5 bases). Deletions cut 1 base from V and 2 bases from J, with 18 bases between. CDR1 and CDR2 (germline): SGHTA, FQGNSA. The CDR3 sequence is 18 residues long. Here the CDR3 DNA reads TGTGCCAGCAGCTTAGAGTACAGCTTTTTAGGGGGCAATCAGCCCCAGCATTTT. This encodes CASSLEYSFLGGNQPQHF.

The genes are TRBV5-1 and TRBJ2-5; possibly TRBD2 for D (5 bases). V dropped 3 bases and J dropped 4 bases, with 13 bases sitting between them. Germline V gene data show CDR1 as SGHRS and CDR2 as YFSETQ. The CDR3 extends over 14 amino acids. CDR3 sequence: CASSSGSRIETQYF. CDR3 nucleotides: TGCGCCAGCAGCTCGGGGAGTCGAATAGAGACCCAGTACTTC.

The chain uses TRBV19 and TRBJ2-3; D is uncertain. Trimming left V 3 bases short and J 1 base short, with 8 bases between. Germline CDR1 and CDR2: LNHDA and SQIVND (reference sequence). The CDR3 covers 14 residues. In nucleotides, the CDR3 is TGTGCCAGTAGTATTGACACGCGCACAGATACGCAGTATTTT. Its protein product is CASSIDTRTDTQYF.

This clone was found a few times. The CDR3 loop reads CASSLGSYNSPLHF. The CDR3 nucleotides are TGTGCCAGCAGCCTCGGCTCCTATAATTCACCCCTCCACTTT. The chain employs TRBV7-2 and TRBJ1-6; D gene unclear. Germline lookup yields CDR1 SGHTA and CDR2 FQGNSA. This CDR3 has 14 residues. V gave up 5 bases and J gave up 0 bases, with 5 bases separating them.

This rearrangement joins TRBV2 to TRBJ1-2; D is ambiguous. Deletions cut 3 bases from V and 4 bases from J, with 15 bases between. The germline V gene encodes CDR1 SNHLY and CDR2 FYNNEI. The CDR3 runs 15 residues. The CDR3 protein is CASSDSVRRGYGYTF. The CDR3, as DNA: TGTGCCAGCAGTGATTCTGTTAGGCGAGGCTATGGCTACACCTTC.

This chain uses TRBV2 with TRBJ1-5; D is uncertain. Trimming took 5 bases from V and 2 from J, leaving 13 bases between them. Germline CDR1 and CDR2: SNHLY and FYNNEI. This CDR3 region has 15 residues. The CDR3, as DNA: TGTGCCAGCAGTTTTGGGCAGAGGGGCAATCAGCCCCAGCATTTT. Its translation is CASSFGQRGNQPQHF.

The V gene is TRBV9, the J gene TRBJ2-7; D may be TRBD1 (5 bases). Per germline, CDR1 SGDLS and CDR2 YYNGEE. Between the trimmed V and J ends, which lost 0 bases and 3 bases, there was a span of 13 bases. The CDR3 contains 15 residues. For the CDR3, the DNA is TGTGCCAGCAGCGTAGCTGCAGGGATGAACTACGAGCAGTACTTC. Translated: CASSVAAGMNYEQYF.

The chain combines TRBV6-5 with TRBJ2-7; the match to TRBD2 covers 8 bases. V dropped 5 bases and J dropped 5; count of bases not matched to a gene: 11. CDR1 MNHEY and CDR2 SVGAGI come from the germline V gene. The CDR3 is made up of 15 amino acids. Here the CDR3 reads CASSPMAGGSNEQYF. The DNA of the CDR3 is TGTGCCAGCAGTCCCATGGCGGGGGGCTCGAACGAGCAGTACTTC.

The V call is TRBV30, the J call TRBJ1-2; D gene unclear. Trimming stripped 1 base from V and 0 bases from J, with 9 bases between. There are 14 residues in the CDR3. CDR1 and CDR2 from the germline V gene are GTSNPN and SVGIG (reference sequence). The CDR3 reads CAWSETDANYGYTF. The CDR3 nucleotides are TGTGCCTGGAGTGAAACAGACGCTAACTATGGCTACACCTTC.

This chain joins TRBV11-2 and TRBJ1-6, with TRBD1 matching 9 bases. Germline trimming cut 1 base from V and 10 bases from J; bases unmatched to any gene: 5. The CDR3 has 15 amino acids. CDR1 SGHAT and CDR2 FQNNGV come from the germline V gene. CDR3 sequence reads: CASSLGRTGVSPLHF. The CDR3 coding sequence is TGTGCCAGCAGCTTAGGTCGGACAGGGGTCTCACCCCTCCACTTT.

CDR3 amino acids: CASSTARDRGRHEQYF. The DNA of the CDR3 is TGTGCCAGTAGTACGGCCCGGGACAGGGGGCGCCACGAGCAGTACTTC. The chain couples TRBV19 to TRBJ2-7; the match to TRBD1 covers 12 bases. Germline CDR1 reads LNHDA; CDR2 reads SQIVND (reference sequence). Unmatched junction bases numbered 9, after V lost 4 bases and J lost 5 bases. The CDR3 spans 16 residues.

In DNA, the CDR3 is TGCGCCAGCAGCCATGGGGACAGAAACACTGAAGCTTTCTTT. Its protein is CASSHGDRNTEAFF. This chain uses TRBV5-1 with TRBJ1-1, with 7 bases that match TRBD1. Losses at the gene ends were 4 bases for V and 2 bases for J; bases not matched to a gene: 5. The CDR3 totals 14 residues. Germline CDR1 SGHRS, CDR2 YFSETQ.

J is TRBJ1-5 and V is TRBV2; 7 bases line up with TRBD1. CDR3 size: 13 residues. The V gene end was trimmed by 5 bases and the J gene end by 5 bases; junction bases not matched to a gene: 3. Germline-derived CDR1 and CDR2 are SNHLY and FYNNEI. CDR3 in DNA: TGTGCCAGCAGTCATACAGGGGATCAGCCCCAGCATTTT. This encodes CASSHTGDQPQHF.

This chain joins TRBV9 and TRBJ1-1, with 7 bases matching TRBD1. The trim removed 0 bases at V and 5 bases at J, leaving 1 base unmatched. The CDR3 spans 13 residues. The V gene's germline CDR1 is SGDLS and CDR2 YYNGEE. The CDR3, as DNA: TGTGCCAGCAGCGTAGGCAGGGGGACTGAAGCTTTCTTT. This sequence encodes CASSVGRGTEAFF.

The chain recombines TRBV9 with TRBJ2-7, with unresolved D. Germline lookup yields CDR1 SGDLS and CDR2 YYNGEE. Trimming took off 0 bases at V and 7 bases at J, with 2 bases between the two ends. The CDR3 consists of 10 residues. The CDR3 sequence is CASSVVEQYF. The CDR3 DNA reads TGTGCCAGCAGCGTAGTAGAGCAGTACTTC.

This sequence joins TRBV7-2 and TRBJ1-6; possibly TRBD1 for D (6 bases). The CDR3 contains 15 residues. The germline V gene has CDR1 SGHTA and CDR2 FQGNSA. V lost 4 bases and J 5 bases, leaving 12 bases between the germline ends. In nucleotides, the CDR3 is TGTGCCAGCAGCTCACAGGGTAACAATAATTCACCCCTCCACTTT. This gives the protein CASSSQGNNNSPLHF.

Only a few counts were recorded for this clone. The chain is built from TRBV19 and TRBJ1-5; possibly TRBD1 for D (5 bases). Trimming took off 6 bases at V and 9 bases at J, with 15 bases between the two ends. Looked up from germline, CDR1 is LNHDA and CDR2 is SQIVND (reference sequence). The CDR3 totals 13 residues. CDR3 amino acids: CASSRGLGRPQHF. CDR3 nucleotides: TGTGCCAGTAGCCGGGGCCTCGGGAGGCCCCAGCATTTT.